A single sample is the source of the 6 T cell receptor beta chains below, sequenced in a study of post-analysis software for immune sequencing data. General study findings and limits: Five TRBV segments occurring more often in patients than controls included TRBV5-6, TRBV5-1 and TRBV20-1.

Their antigen targets remain unknown. Unique molecular identifiers were built into the TCR beta cDNA libraries. MiXCR was run by TCRdb on the PCR reads, yielding one entry per CDR3 protein. The sample has around 400,000 distinct CDR3 sequences; approximately 42% are singletons. The sequenced sample was blood. These receptor sequences come from a girl aged 2-10 years with multiple sclerosis.

The J gene is TRBJ1-2, the V gene TRBV3-1; D call uncertain. V dropped 5 bases and J dropped 10 bases, with 20 bases sitting between them. The CDR3 extends over 14 amino acids. Germline V gives CDR1 LGHDT, CDR2 YNNKEL (reference sequence). CDR3 protein: CASSGFPNQPDYTF. CDR3 sequence (DNA): TGTGCCAGCAGCGGATTCCCTAACCAGCCAGACTACACCTTC.

V gene TRBV11-2 combines with J gene TRBJ2-5, with 12 bases aligning to TRBD2. The CDR3 loop spans 16 amino acids. In germline, CDR1 is SGHAT, CDR2 FQNNGV. V lost 3 bases and J lost 0; bases outside the gene matches: 2. In nucleotides, the CDR3 is TGTGCCAGCAGCTTTGGGACTAGCGGGTACCAAGAGACCCAGTACTTC. Amino acids: CASSFGTSGYQETQYF.

V usage is TRBV12-3 or TRBV12-4 and J usage is TRBJ2-3; 7 bases match TRBD2. This CDR3 is built from 20 residues. V trimming: 2 bases; J trimming: 2 bases; junction bases outside the gene matches: 19. Here the CDR3 reads CASSLIGAWGGARYTDTQYF. The DNA of the CDR3 is TGTGCCAGCAGTTTAATCGGGGCATGGGGAGGGGCGAGATACACAGATACGCAGTATTTT.

This clonotype was observed a few times. The V and J genes are TRBV4-1 and TRBJ1-4; D perhaps matches TRBD1 (6 bases). The CDR3 is 16 amino acids. Trimming pared 0 bases from V and 6 bases from J, leaving 14 bases between. Germline lookup yields CDR1 MGHRA and CDR2 YSYEKL. The CDR3 region is CASSQDWRGAHEKLFF. Written as DNA, the CDR3 is TGCGCCAGCAGCCAAGATTGGCGGGGGGCACATGAAAAACTGTTTTTT.

This clonotype was seen more than once but under ten times. This chain links TRBV6-2 or TRBV6-3 with TRBJ2-1, with 8 bases lining up with TRBD1. This CDR3 has 19 amino acids. The germline V gene encodes CDR1 MNHEY and CDR2 SVGEGT. With V trimmed by 0 bases and J by 4 bases, 14 bases remained unmatched. DNA of the CDR3: TGTGCCAGCAGTTACTCGACGGCCGGACAGGGACACCTATACAATGAGCAGTTCTTC. This translates into CASSYSTAGQGHLYNEQFF.

Only a few counts were recorded for this clonotype. The rearrangement uses TRBV10-3 and TRBJ2-5, with 9 nucleotides matching TRBD1. The DNA end favors TRBJ2-7, so the J call may be wrong. The CDR3 sequence is 14 residues long. Germline assignment: CDR1 ENHRY and CDR2 SYGVKD. The CDR3 loop reads CAISTGQGNYEQYF. DNA of the CDR3: TGTGCCATCAGCACAGGACAGGGGAACTACGAGCAGTACTTC.